The 18 T cell receptor beta chains given below trace back to one sample, sequenced in a study of blood T cell repertoires in COVID-19. Data came from immunoSEQ multiplex PCR; TCRdb stores just in-frame clones and leaves some out. This sample has around 300,000 clones, with roughly 85% found just once. Sequenced material: peripheral blood. These receptors all come from a human donor in a cohort sampled during active COVID-19.

This chain uses TRBV29-1 with TRBJ2-4, with 10 nucleotides matching TRBD2. The trim removed 7 bases at V and 7 bases at J, leaving 7 bases unmatched. The CDR3 consists of 13 residues. CDR1 SQVTM and CDR2 ANQGSEA come from the germline V gene. CDR3 in DNA: TGCAGCGCCTTTACTAGCGGGGACAACATTCAGTACTTC. Protein: CSAFTSGDNIQYF.

The chain couples TRBV29-1 to TRBJ2-7; possible D gene TRBD2, 6 bases. The CDR3 totals 12 residues. Germline V gene lookup returns CDR1 SQVTM and CDR2 ANQGSEA. V gave up 7 bases and J gave up 2 bases, with 12 bases separating them. The CDR3 loop reads CSALGEAYEQYF. CDR3 nucleotide sequence: TGCAGCGCGCTGGGGGAGGCCTACGAGCAGTACTTC.

This rearrangement joins TRBV19 to TRBJ1-5; TRBD1 is a possible D gene (6 bases). This CDR3 has 14 residues. The V gene's germline CDR1 is LNHDA and CDR2 SQIVND (reference sequence). V shed 11 bases and J shed 3 bases, with 17 bases lying between them. The CDR3: CASDARTDNQPQHF. The CDR3 DNA follows: TGTGCCTCTGACGCTAGGACAGACAATCAGCCCCAGCATTTT.

V is TRBV7-3 and J is TRBJ1-4; D is perhaps TRBD1 (5 bases). CDR1 is SGHTA, CDR2 FQGTGA, per germline. The CDR3 has 14 residues. V gave up 2 bases and J gave up 3 bases, with 7 bases separating them. This CDR3 reads CASSLQGSNEKLFF. In nucleotides, the CDR3 is TGTGCCAGCAGCTTACAGGGATCTAATGAAAAACTGTTTTTT.

V gene TRBV30 combines with J gene TRBJ1-3, with 7 bases matching TRBD1. The CDR3 covers 15 residues. J gave up 4 bases and V 4 bases, and 10 bases lay outside the gene matches. The germline gives CDR1 GTSNPN, CDR2 SVGIG (reference sequence). The CDR3 region has the DNA TGTGCCTGGACAGTAGGGGGCGCGGGGGGAAACACCATATATTTT. This gives the protein CAWTVGGAGGNTIYF.

The chain couples TRBV19 to TRBJ1-6; no clear D gene. Germline CDR1 is LNHDA and CDR2 is SQIVND (reference sequence). Trimming pared 8 bases from V and 0 bases from J, leaving 8 bases between. The CDR3 runs 14 residues. The CDR3 sequence: CASSRSSYNSPLHF. As DNA, the CDR3 is TGTGCCAGTTCCCGGAGCTCCTATAATTCACCCCTCCACTTT.

This chain joins TRBV28 and TRBJ1-6; D is possibly TRBD1 (5 bases). Trimming left V 10 bases short and J 7 bases short, with 14 bases between. Germline V gene data show CDR1 as MDHEN and CDR2 as SYDVKM. This CDR3 is built from 13 residues. The CDR3 protein is CATYNRRNSPLHF. The CDR3 DNA follows: TGTGCCACCTATAACAGGAGAAATTCACCCCTCCACTTT.

V is TRBV4-1 and J is TRBJ1-1, with a possible D match to TRBD1 (6 bases). Trimming pared 0 bases from V and 6 bases from J, leaving 23 bases between. CDR1 is MGHRA, CDR2 YSYEKL, per germline. CDR3 length equals 18 residues. CDR3 DNA sequence: TGCGCCAGCAGCCAAGATATTATTACACAGGGCTTTTCGGCTGAAGCTTTCTTT. Encoded protein: CASSQDIITQGFSAEAFF.

The rearrangement uses TRBV7-9 and TRBJ2-1; unclear D gene. Deletions cut 2 bases from V and 9 bases from J, with 11 bases between. This CDR3 is 13 amino acids long. Germline CDR1 SEHNR, CDR2 FQNEAQ (reference sequence). The CDR3 DNA reads TGTGCCAGCAGCTTATGGAGCTACGGTGAGCAGTTCTTC. Its protein product is CASSLWSYGEQFF.

This sequence joins TRBV5-8 and TRBJ2-2; 9 bases agree with TRBD1. The CDR3 is 16 residues long. V was pared by 4 bases and J by 1 base, with 5 bases of the junction left unmatched. Germline CDR1 reads SGHTS; CDR2 reads YDEGEE. The chain's CDR3 is CASSGRQGGNTGELFF. CDR3 bases: TGTGCCAGCAGCGGGCGACAGGGGGGGAACACCGGGGAGCTGTTTTTT.

The V and J genes are TRBV6-5 and TRBJ1-6, with a tentative D call TRBD1 (5 bases). Germline V gives CDR1 MNHEY, CDR2 SVGAGI. V lost 6 bases and J 6 bases, leaving 12 bases between the germline ends. The CDR3 has 14 amino acids. The CDR3, as DNA: TGTGCCAGCAGGGGCCTCCAGGGTAATTCACCCCTCCACTTT. The encoded protein is CASRGLQGNSPLHF.

J is TRBJ1-2 and V is TRBV30, with D uncertain. Trimming stripped 1 base from V and 7 bases from J, with 7 bases between. CDR3 length equals 11 residues. CDR1 and CDR2 from the germline V gene are GTSNPN and SVGIG (reference sequence). The CDR3 nucleotides are TGTGCCTGGAGTGATCCGGGTGGCTACACCTTC. Residues: CAWSDPGGYTF.

The chain is built from TRBV10-3 and TRBJ1-1; possible D gene TRBD1, 5 bases. Germline lookup yields CDR1 ENHRY and CDR2 SYGVKD. Trimming removed 1 base at V and 2 bases at J, with 14 bases between. The CDR3 runs to 16 residues. CDR3 sequence reads: CAISEWDSRLNTEAFF. In nucleotides, the CDR3 is TGTGCCATCAGTGAGTGGGACTCACGACTAAACACTGAAGCTTTCTTT.

The V gene is TRBV10-3, the J gene TRBJ2-3, with D tentatively TRBD2 (6 bases). Germline V gene data show CDR1 as ENHRY and CDR2 as SYGVKD. CDR3 length: 15 residues. Between the trimmed V and J ends, which lost 2 bases and 5 bases, there was a span of 14 bases. This CDR3 is CAISEVPGALDTQYF. In DNA form, the CDR3 reads TGTGCCATCAGTGAGGTTCCGGGAGCGTTAGATACGCAGTATTTT.

This clone occurred once. The V and J genes are TRBV7-9 and TRBJ1-2, with TRBD1 matching 8 bases. The V gene's germline CDR1 is SEHNR and CDR2 FQNEAQ (reference sequence). V gave up 5 bases and J gave up 2 bases; unmatched junction bases: 4. The length of the CDR3 is 14 residues. CDR3 nucleotides: TGTGCCAGCAGCCTGGACAGGGTGAACTATGGCTACACCTTC. Its translation: CASSLDRVNYGYTF. Drawing the rest from reference TRBV7-9 and TRBJ1-2, the complete variable domain is DTGVSQNPRHKITKRGQNVTFRCDPISEHNRLYWYRQTLGQGPEFLTYFQNEAQLEKSRLLSDRFSAERPKGSFSTLEIQRTEQGDSAMYLCASSLDRVNYGYTFGSGTRLTVV.

The chain combines TRBV24-1 with TRBJ2-6; D is undetermined. Germline values: CDR1 KGHDR, CDR2 SFDVKD. Between the trimmed V and J ends, which lost 4 bases and 4 bases, there was a span of 7 bases. The CDR3 loop spans 14 amino acids. For the CDR3, the DNA is TGTGCCACCAGTGAGTCTTCCGGGGCCAACGTCCTGACTTTC. This sequence encodes CATSESSGANVLTF.

This rearrangement joins TRBV27 to TRBJ2-3, with 14 nucleotides matching TRBD2. J was trimmed by 3 bases and V by 7 bases; bases with no gene match: 6. Germline CDR1 MNHEY, CDR2 SMNVEV (reference sequence). The CDR3 runs 16 residues. The DNA of the CDR3 is TGTGCCAGCATAGGGACTAGCGGGGGCCCAACAGATACGCAGTATTTT. This sequence encodes CASIGTSGGPTDTQYF.

The V call is TRBV7-7, the J call TRBJ2-3; tentatively, D is TRBD2 (5 bases). With 5 bases removed from V and 0 bases from J, the gap between germline ends came to 18 bases. The CDR3 is made up of 17 amino acids. Germline V gene lookup returns CDR1 SSHAT and CDR2 FNYEAQ (reference sequence). The CDR3 sequence: CASSPVEGQPSTDTQYF. CDR3 nucleotide sequence: TGTGCCAGCAGCCCTGTTGAGGGCCAACCCAGCACAGATACGCAGTATTTT.